The 5 T cell receptor beta chains below all came from one sample that was sequenced in a study of CD8+CD57+ T cells in acquired aplastic anemia listed by TCRdb under 2018. Sequencing used an Illumina HiSeq 2000. Genomic DNA was used as template for profiling of TCR beta VDJ combinations and CDR3 sequences. The public reads were quality trimmed at Q25 with fastp and then assembled into clones with MiXCR by TCRdb, keeping productive beta chains. Rows matching on CDR3 protein sequence are summarized as one entry with the most common DNA and genes. A total of more than 250,000 distinct CDR3 sequences appear in this sample, 70% to 85% of them only once. The ten largest clones take up approximately 40% of the sample. Patients chosen for sequencing had shown expansion of CD8+CD57+ cells by flow cytometry. Source material: sorted CD4+, CD8+, or CD8+CD57+ T cells (not recorded which) from PBMCs. The origin of the receptors is a human donor with aplastic anemia.

The rearrangement uses TRBV10-3 and TRBJ2-7; TRBD1 might be the D (5 bases). CDR1 ENHRY and CDR2 SYGVKD come from the germline V gene. The germline V and J ends were trimmed by 10 bases and 12 bases, with 34 bases remaining between them. The CDR3 loop spans 16 amino acids. CDR3 loop: CASRTSSQANLAERYV. For the CDR3, the DNA is TGTGCCAGCAGGACGTCTTCACAGGCGAACCTGGCCGAGAGGTACGTC.

Notes on this clonotype: It is likely a read error, because the conserved phenylalanine at the end of the CDR3 is missing. The chain joins TRBV5-4 to TRBJ2-3, with D possibly called TRBD1 or TRBD2 (5 bases each). Trimming pared 2 bases from V and 6 bases from J, leaving 13 bases between. CDR1 SGHNT and CDR2 YYREEE come from the germline V gene (reference sequence). This CDR3 comprises 14 residues. The CDR3 DNA sequence: TGTGCCAGCAGCTTAGATGGGGGTCCCGATACGCAGTATTCT. Translation gives CASSLDGGPDTQYS.

This clonotype was detected only a few times. The chain couples TRBV11-2 to TRBJ2-1; 9 bases agree with TRBD2. Germline V lookup: CDR1 SGHAT, CDR2 FQNNGV. CDR3 size: 15 residues. The V and J ends lost 9 bases and 6 bases, in that order; junction bases with no gene match: 12. CDR3 protein: CASSGGGGSSNEQFF. In DNA form, the CDR3 reads TGTGCCAGTAGCGGGGGAGGAGGTTCTTCCAATGAGCAGTTCTTC.

As regards this clonotype: One end of the junction is discordant with germline, which a read error may explain. The chain combines TRBV2 with TRBJ2-1; D may correspond to TRBD1 or TRBD2 (7 bases each). There are 13 residues in the CDR3. Germline CDR1 reads SNHLY; CDR2 reads FYNNEI. The CDR3 region is CASSQGGADELSF. CDR3 sequence (DNA): TGTGCCAGCAGTCAGGGGGGGGCGGATGAGCTGTCCTTC.

This clonotype has a single count. The chain has TRBV7-9 and TRBJ2-7; D possibly matches TRBD1 or TRBD2 (5 bases each). The CDR3 is 18 residues long. V gave up 3 bases and J gave up 2 bases, with 23 bases separating them. Germline V gene lookup returns CDR1 SEHNR and CDR2 FQNEAQ (reference sequence). The CDR3 sequence is CASSFPGSYGANAYEQYV. The CDR3 DNA is TGTGCCAGCAGCTTTCCGGGAAGCTACGGGGCCAACGCCTACGAGCAGTACGTC.